This T cell receptor beta chain came from a study of PD-1 blockade in classical Hodgkin lymphoma. In the study overall: The nivolumab dose that patients received was 3 mg/kg, given intravenously every 2 weeks.

Germline assignment: CDR1 KGHSH and CDR2 LQKENI. Trimming removed 2 bases from V and 3 bases from J; junction bases left unmatched: 10. The CDR3 has 16 residues. Findings and limits, study-wide: Differences between repertoires have undefined causes, possibly disease activity or prior therapy. A significant rise in TCR diversity was seen by C4D1 for CD4+ cells but not for CD8+ cells.

Described time point: cycle 4 day 1 (C4D1), after around six weeks of nivolumab. Each patient experienced a relapse that followed autologous stem cell transplantation, and brentuximab vedotin exposure varied. Negative selection with magnetic separation was used to purify CD4+ T cells from thawed PBMCs. TCRdb's copy holds only in-frame clones and misses some; the assay was immunoSEQ multiplex PCR. The sample records tens of thousands of clones, more than 85% being singletons. Note on this clone: What it binds is unknown.

The rearrangement uses TRBV18 and TRBJ2-7; 7 positions agree with TRBD2. This receptor was taken from a human donor with classical Hodgkin lymphoma. Sample: CD4+ T cells from blood, taken before the fourth cycle of nivolumab. The CDR3 nucleotides read TGTGCCAGCTCACCAGATGCGGGAGTTCGAGTCTACGAGCAGTACTTC. As protein: CASSPDAGVRVYEQYF.